One and the same sample provided the 18 T cell receptor beta chains below, sequenced in a study of T cells in Graves' hyperthyroidism and ophthalmopathy. Amplification of TCR beta CDR3 regions was performed using RNA transcripts as template. The HTBI set primed first-round TCR CDR3 RT-PCR. TCRdb itself ran the multiplex PCR reads through MiXCR, one entry per CDR3 protein. The table records about 400,000 distinct CDR3 sequences, more than 13% of them present only once. The sequenced sample was blood. These receptors were collected from a young woman with Graves' hyperthyroidism.

This clonotype was seen at least ten times. This chain links TRBV12-3 or TRBV12-4 with TRBJ2-3; maybe TRBD2 (6 bases). The CDR3 has 14 residues. V lost 7 bases to trimming and J lost 2 bases, with 13 bases between them. CDR3 loop: CASKPGLDTDTQYF. Written as DNA, the CDR3 is TGTGCCAGCAAGCCGGGACTTGACACAGATACGCAGTATTTT.

This clonotype has only a few counts. V gene TRBV24-1 combines with J gene TRBJ2-7; D remains ambiguous. Germline loops: CDR1 KGHDR, CDR2 SFDVKD. The CDR3 length is 16 residues. Trimming pared 0 bases from V and 0 bases from J, leaving 11 bases between. The CDR3 nucleotides read TGTGCCACCAGTGATTTGGAGGTACGGAGCTCCTACGAGCAGTACTTC. It encodes CATSDLEVRSSYEQYF.

This clonotype was recorded many times. The chain joins TRBV20-1 to TRBJ2-7, with 7 bases that match TRBD1. V gave up 4 bases and J gave up 7 bases; unmatched junction bases: 19. The CDR3 spans 16 residues. CDR1 DFQATT and CDR2 SNEGSKA come from the germline V gene (reference sequence). The CDR3 sequence: CSATALGGKPTREQYF. The CDR3 coding sequence is TGCAGTGCTACCGCTCTAGGGGGCAAGCCGACTCGGGAGCAGTACTTC.

This chain links TRBV5-1 with TRBJ2-2, with D possibly being TRBD2 (6 bases). CDR3 length: 17 residues. Germline-derived CDR1 and CDR2 are SGHRS and YFSETQ. Trimming left V 0 bases short and J 7 bases short, with 19 bases between. The CDR3, as DNA: TGCGCCAGCAGCTTGGCGGCGGGATTAAGGAGGGACGGGGAGCTGTTTTTT. Translated, it gives CASSLAAGLRRDGELFF.

The genes are TRBV6-4 and TRBJ2-1; D call uncertain. V lost 3 bases to trimming and J lost 5 bases, with 8 bases between them. The germline CDR1 and CDR2 sequences are MRHNA and SNTAGT. The CDR3 loop spans 13 amino acids. The CDR3 nucleotides are TGTGCCAGCAGTGAAGGGCAAAACAATGAGCAGTTCTTC. It specifies CASSEGQNNEQFF.

The sample holds a few counts of this clonotype. The genes are TRBV5-1 and TRBJ1-5, with D unclear. V was pared by 0 bases and J by 6 bases, with 13 bases between. The CDR3 is 15 residues long. Looked up from germline, CDR1 is SGHRS and CDR2 is YFSETQ. The CDR3 DNA sequence: TGCGCCAGCAGCTTGGGGGTTGGTGGCAGTCAGCCCCAGCATTTT. The encoded protein is CASSLGVGGSQPQHF.

This clonotype was recorded at least ten times. V and J are TRBV11-2 and TRBJ2-7, with a weak D call TRBD2 (5 bases). V lost 5 bases and J 2 bases, leaving 16 bases between the germline ends. The CDR3 runs 15 residues. Germline loops: CDR1 SGHAT, CDR2 FQNNGV. Here the CDR3 DNA reads TGTGCCAGCAGCGCCACCGGGGTCACCGCCTACGAGCAGTACTTC. Its protein is CASSATGVTAYEQYF.

Ten or more counts support this clonotype. This chain uses TRBV3-1 with TRBJ1-5, with 7 bases identical to TRBD1. The CDR3 consists of 18 residues. Germline values: CDR1 LGHDT, CDR2 YNNKEL (reference sequence). Germline trimming cut 0 bases from V and 0 bases from J; bases unmatched to any gene: 8. The CDR3 reads CASSQDPGGPNSNQPQHF. The CDR3 DNA follows: TGTGCCAGCAGCCAAGACCCAGGGGGTCCAAATAGCAATCAGCCCCAGCATTTT.

On this clonotype: Just one base apart from a much larger clone, this may be a read error. The rearrangement links TRBV6-9 to TRBJ1-5, with a possible D match to TRBD1 (6 bases). Germline-derived CDR1 and CDR2 are MNHGY and SVAAGI. The CDR3 has 18 amino acids. The ends were cut back, 3 bases at V and 0 bases at J, with 18 bases in the middle. CDR3 in DNA: TGTGCCAGCAGTTACGCGGGCAGAGGACAGTTTAGCAATCAGCCCCAGCATTTT. It encodes CASSYAGRGQFSNQPQHF.

V gene TRBV5-5 combines with J gene TRBJ2-5, with D possibly called TRBD1 or TRBD2 (5 bases each). This CDR3 is built from 15 residues. Germline V lookup: CDR1 SGHKS, CDR2 YYEKEE (reference sequence). Trimming took off 4 bases at V and 4 bases at J, with 17 bases between the two ends. The DNA of the CDR3 is TGTGCCAGCAGCGTACTCAGGGAGATGGGAGAGACCCAGTACTTC. Protein: CASSVLREMGETQYF.

This clonotype showed up just a few times. The chain employs TRBV6-6 and TRBJ2-5, with 8 bases fitting TRBD2. Germline assignment: CDR1 MNHNY and CDR2 SVGAGI (reference sequence). Trimming took 1 base from V and 4 from J; bases not matched to a gene: 5. The CDR3 consists of 15 residues. CDR3 sequence reads: CASSYFREGRETQYF. The CDR3 DNA reads TGTGCCAGCAGTTACTTCCGGGAGGGCCGAGAGACCCAGTACTTC.

The sample holds many counts of this clonotype. The chain links TRBV5-1 to TRBJ2-1; a possible D gene is TRBD2 (5 bases). This CDR3 region has 14 residues. Germline CDR1 and CDR2: SGHRS and YFSETQ. V was shortened by 0 bases and J by 5 bases, with 9 bases between the two germline ends. The CDR3 coding sequence is TGCGCCAGCAGCTTGGAGAGGGTGCACAATGAGCAGTTCTTC. As protein: CASSLERVHNEQFF.

V is TRBV7-9 and J is TRBJ2-5; 10 positions match TRBD2. The CDR3 length is 16 residues. The V segment lost 1 base and the J segment 4 bases; nucleotides outside the gene matches: 6. Germline values: CDR1 SEHNR, CDR2 FQNEAQ (reference sequence). This chain's CDR3 is CASSLEAGGSGETQYF. The CDR3 nucleotides are TGTGCCAGCAGCTTAGAAGCGGGAGGGTCGGGAGAGACCCAGTACTTC.

This clonotype showed up just a few times. V and J are TRBV10-1 and TRBJ2-3, with no clear D. The germline V and J ends were trimmed by 4 bases and 0 bases, with 14 bases remaining between them. This CDR3 region has 16 residues. Germline CDR1 and CDR2: WNHNN and SYGVQD (reference sequence). CDR3 sequence (DNA): TGCGCCAGCAGTGTTTTCCCGGAAGATAGCACAGATACGCAGTATTTT. Translating it yields CASSVFPEDSTDTQYF.

This clonotype was counted ten times or more. V usage is TRBV7-2 and J usage is TRBJ2-4; possibly TRBD1 or TRBD2 for D (6 bases each). The CDR3 has 15 amino acids. Trimming took 8 bases from V and 9 from J, leaving 23 bases between them. Per the germline V gene, CDR1 is SGHTA and CDR2 is FQGNSA. In nucleotides, the CDR3 is TGTGCCAGCGCATCGCAGGAGGGACCCAGGGGCATTCAGTACTTC. This sequence encodes CASASQEGPRGIQYF. The whole variable domain, filled in from reference TRBV7-2 and TRBJ2-4, reads GAGVSQSPSNKVTEKGKDVELRCDPISGHTALYWYRQSLGQGLEFLIYFQGNSAPDKSGLPSDRFSAERTGGSVSTLTIQRTQQEDSAVYLCASASQEGPRGIQYFGAGTRLSVL.

This clonotype was observed many times. The chain uses TRBV5-1 and TRBJ2-2; 10 bases match TRBD1. This CDR3 is built from 15 residues. The trim removed 8 bases at V and 6 bases at J, leaving 10 bases unmatched. The germline CDR1 and CDR2 sequences are SGHRS and YFSETQ. CDR3 in amino acids: CARSPGQGIAGELFF. The CDR3 region has the DNA TGCGCCAGGTCACCGGGACAGGGGATCGCCGGGGAGCTGTTTTTT.

Regarding this clonotype: A junction end diverges from the germline sequence, so it may reflect a read error. The chain uses TRBV28 and TRBJ2-5; no clear D gene. CDR3 length: 14 amino acids. Germline V gives CDR1 MDHEN, CDR2 SYDVKM. The CDR3: CACSSTVFQETQYF. CDR3 sequence (DNA): TGTGCCTGCAGTTCGACGGTGTTCCAAGAGACCCAGTACTTC.

The chain uses TRBV5-1 and TRBJ2-2; 9 bases agree with TRBD2. Germline V CDR1 and CDR2: SGHRS, YFSETQ. Germline trimming cut 4 bases from V and 6 bases from J; bases unmatched to any gene: 10. The CDR3 spans 16 residues. As DNA, the CDR3 is TGCGCCAGCAGCACTGTAGCGGGAGATCGGGCCGGGGAGCTGTTTTTT. Amino acids: CASSTVAGDRAGELFF.